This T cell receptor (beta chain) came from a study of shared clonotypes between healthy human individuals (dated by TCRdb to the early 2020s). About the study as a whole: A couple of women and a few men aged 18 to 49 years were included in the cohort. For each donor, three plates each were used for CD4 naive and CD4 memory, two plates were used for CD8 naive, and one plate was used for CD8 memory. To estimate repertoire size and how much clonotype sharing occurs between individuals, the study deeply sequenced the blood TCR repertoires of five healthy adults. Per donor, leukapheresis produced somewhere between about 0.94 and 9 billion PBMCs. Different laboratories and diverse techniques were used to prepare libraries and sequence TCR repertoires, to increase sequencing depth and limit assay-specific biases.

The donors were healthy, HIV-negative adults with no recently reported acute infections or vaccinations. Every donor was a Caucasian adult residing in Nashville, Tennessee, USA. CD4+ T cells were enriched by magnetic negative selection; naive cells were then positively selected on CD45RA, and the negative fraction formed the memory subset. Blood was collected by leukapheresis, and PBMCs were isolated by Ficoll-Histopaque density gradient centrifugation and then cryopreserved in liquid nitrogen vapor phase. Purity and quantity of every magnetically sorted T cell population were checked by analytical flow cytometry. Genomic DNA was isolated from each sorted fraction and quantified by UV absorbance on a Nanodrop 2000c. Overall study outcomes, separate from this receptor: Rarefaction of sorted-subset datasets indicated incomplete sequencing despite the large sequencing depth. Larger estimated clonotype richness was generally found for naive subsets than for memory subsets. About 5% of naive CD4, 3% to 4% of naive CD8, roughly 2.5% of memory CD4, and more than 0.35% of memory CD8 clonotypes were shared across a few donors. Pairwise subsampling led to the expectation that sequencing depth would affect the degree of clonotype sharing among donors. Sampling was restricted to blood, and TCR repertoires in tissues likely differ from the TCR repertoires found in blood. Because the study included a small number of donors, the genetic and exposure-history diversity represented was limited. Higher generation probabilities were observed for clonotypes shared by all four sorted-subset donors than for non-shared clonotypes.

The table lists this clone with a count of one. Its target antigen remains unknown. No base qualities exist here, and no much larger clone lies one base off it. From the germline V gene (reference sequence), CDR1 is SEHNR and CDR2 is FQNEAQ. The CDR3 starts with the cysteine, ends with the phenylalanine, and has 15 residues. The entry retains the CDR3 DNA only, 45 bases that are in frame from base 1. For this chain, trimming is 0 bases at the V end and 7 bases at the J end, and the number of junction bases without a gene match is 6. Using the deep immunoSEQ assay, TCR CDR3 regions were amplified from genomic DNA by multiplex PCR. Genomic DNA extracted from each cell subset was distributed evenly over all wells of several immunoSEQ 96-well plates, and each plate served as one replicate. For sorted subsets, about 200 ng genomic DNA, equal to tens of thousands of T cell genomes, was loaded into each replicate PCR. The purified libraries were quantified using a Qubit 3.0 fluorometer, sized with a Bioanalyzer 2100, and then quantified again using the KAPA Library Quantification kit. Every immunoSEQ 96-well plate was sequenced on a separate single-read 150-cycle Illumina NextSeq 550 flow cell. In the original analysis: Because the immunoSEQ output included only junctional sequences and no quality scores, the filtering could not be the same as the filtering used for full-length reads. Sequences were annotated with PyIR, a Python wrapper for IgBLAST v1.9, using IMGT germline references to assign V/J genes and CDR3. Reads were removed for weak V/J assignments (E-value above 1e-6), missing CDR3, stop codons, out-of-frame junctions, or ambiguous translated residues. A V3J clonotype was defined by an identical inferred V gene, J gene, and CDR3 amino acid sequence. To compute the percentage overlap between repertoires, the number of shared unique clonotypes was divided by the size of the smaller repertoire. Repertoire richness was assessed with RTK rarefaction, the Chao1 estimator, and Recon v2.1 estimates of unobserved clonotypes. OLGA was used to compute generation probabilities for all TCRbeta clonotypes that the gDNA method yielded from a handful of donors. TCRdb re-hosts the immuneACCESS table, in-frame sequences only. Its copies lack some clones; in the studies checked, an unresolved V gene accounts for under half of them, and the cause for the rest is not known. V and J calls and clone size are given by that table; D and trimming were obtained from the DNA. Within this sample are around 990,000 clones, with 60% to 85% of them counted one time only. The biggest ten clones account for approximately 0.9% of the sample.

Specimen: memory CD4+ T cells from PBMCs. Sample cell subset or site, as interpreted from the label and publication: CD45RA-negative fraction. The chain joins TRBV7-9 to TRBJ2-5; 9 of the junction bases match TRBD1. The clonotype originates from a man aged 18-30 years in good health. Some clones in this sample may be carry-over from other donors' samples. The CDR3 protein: CASSLAGTGKATQYF. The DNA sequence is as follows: TGTGCCAGCAGCTTAGCAGGGACAGGGAAAGCGACCCAGTACTTC.